Listed here are 3 T cell receptor beta chains from one sample, sequenced in a study of T cell responses to AZD1222 COVID-19 vaccine. Profiling relied on immunoSEQ multiplex PCR, and the TCRdb table lists in-frame clones only, not all of them. The data contain some 180,000 clones, roughly 92% of them singletons. The sequencing here drew on peripheral blood, taken 28 days after the second dose of the MenACWY control vaccine. These receptors originate from an adult who received the MenACWY meningococcal vaccine as a control.

The CDR3 is CASSRDRYEFYEQYF. Here the CDR3 DNA reads TGTGCCAGCAGCCGAGACAGGTATGAGTTCTACGAGCAGTACTTC. V gene TRBV11-2 combines with J gene TRBJ2-7; weak D call: TRBD1 (6 bases). The V end was cut by 5 bases, the J end by 3 bases, with 17 bases between. This CDR3 has 15 amino acids. The V gene's germline CDR1 is SGHAT and CDR2 FQNNGV. The variable domain in full, with the rest retrieved from reference TRBV11-2 and TRBJ2-7, is EAGVAQSPRYKIIEKRQSVAFWCNPISGHATLYWYQQILGQGPKLLIQFQNNGVVDDSQLPKDRFSAERLKGVDSTLKIQPAKLEDSAVYLCASSRDRYEFYEQYFGPGTRLTVT.

V is TRBV11-2 and J is TRBJ1-3; the match to TRBD1 covers 7 bases. The junction had 9 bases not matched to a gene; V was cut back by 4 bases and J by 3 bases. Germline assignment: CDR1 SGHAT and CDR2 FQNNGV. CDR3 length: 16 amino acids. CDR3 loop: CASSSYRGTFGNTIYF. CDR3 bases: TGTGCCAGCAGCTCGTACAGGGGTACCTTTGGAAACACCATATATTTT.

V and J are TRBV27 and TRBJ2-7, with D perhaps matching TRBD1 (6 bases). Germline V gene data show CDR1 as MNHEY and CDR2 as SMNVEV (reference sequence). Deletions cut 8 bases from V and 0 bases from J, with 17 bases between. There are 15 residues in the CDR3. CDR3 protein: CASRSTGPSSYEQYF. As DNA, the CDR3 is TGTGCCAGCCGTTCGACAGGCCCGAGCTCCTACGAGCAGTACTTC.